The next 11 T cell receptor delta chains were all read from a single sample in a study of gamma-delta T cells after stem cell transplantation. TCRdb re-called the RT-PCR reads using CATT. The sample records roughly 12,000 delta-chain clones, around 41% being singletons. Sequencing was performed on gamma-delta T cells. The source of these receptors is a human donor. It is not recorded whose cells these are; they may come from a transplant donor.

There are a few counts of this clone. The chain joins TRDV1 to TRDJ1, with 10 bases identical to TRDD3. This CDR3 is built from 24 residues. J gave up 2 bases and V 2 bases, and 29 bases lay outside the gene matches. Per germline, CDR1 TSWWSYY and CDR2 QGS. CDR3 residues: CALGEIVGGASYVRGGYGTDKLIF. CDR3 nucleotide sequence: TGTGCTCTTGGGGAAATCGTGGGCGGTGCTTCCTACGTCCGGGGGGGATACGGAACCGATAAACTCATCTTT.

Concerning this clone: An end of the junction does not agree with germline; a read error may underlie this. The V gene is TRDV2, the J gene TRDJ1; the D gene is possibly TRDD3 (5 bases). The CDR3 consists of 20 residues. Germline V lookup: CDR1 GEAIGNYY, CDR2 EKD. The CDR3 is CACDTFKIFRWYPYTDTLIF. CDR3 sequence (DNA): TGTGCCTGTGACACCTTTAAGATCTTTCGCTGGTACCCTTACACCGATACACTCATCTTT.

This clone has only a few counts. Relative to the germline gene, one junction end is altered; a read error may explain this. This chain uses TRDV1 with TRDJ1, with 10 bases aligning to TRDD3. Germline lookup yields CDR1 TSWWSYY and CDR2 QGS. This CDR3 spans 22 amino acids. The CDR3 DNA sequence: TGTGCTCTTGGGGAACTTTTCTTCCCTGACTGGGGGATGCCCCATTCGGGCGATAAGCTCATCTTT. Amino acids: CALGELFFPDWGMPHSGDKLIF.

In the case of this clone: It may be a read error: a sequence one base away is much more abundant. V usage is TRDV2 and J usage is TRDJ3, with 11 bases that match TRDD3. The CDR3 spans 18 residues. Germline loops: CDR1 GEAIGNYY, CDR2 EKD. V gave up 3 bases and J gave up 2 bases; unmatched junction bases: 5. The CDR3 reads CACDPGLGDTWDTRQMFF. DNA for the CDR3: TGTGCCTGTGACCCCGGACTGGGGGATACCTGGGACACCCGACAGATGTTTTTC.

The rearrangement uses TRDV2 and TRDJ2; 7 bases agree with TRDD3. The CDR3 sequence is 22 residues long. From germline, CDR1 is GEAIGNYY and CDR2 EKD. V lost 0 bases and J lost 13; bases outside the gene matches: 34. The CDR3 sequence: CACDTGRTGVYSPSSLTSPLFF. Here the CDR3 DNA reads TGTGCCTGTGACACCGGCCGTACTGGGGTATACTCCCCCTCTTCTTTGACATCACCACTCTTCTTT.

This sequence joins TRDV3 and TRDJ1; tentatively, D is TRDD2 (6 bases). Germline V gene lookup returns CDR1 TVYSNPD and CDR2 GDNSRS (reference sequence). V was trimmed by 3 bases and J by 2 bases, leaving 13 bases between them. CDR3 length equals 13 residues. CDR3 nucleotides: TGTGCCTTGCCTTCCCCTGGGACCGATAAACTCATCTTT. It is translated as CALPSPGTDKLIF.

This clone came up a few times. The gene calls are TRDV3 and TRDJ1, with TRDD3 matching 7 bases. The V gene's germline CDR1 is TVYSNPD and CDR2 GDNSRS (reference sequence). CDR3 length: 16 amino acids. V dropped 2 bases and J dropped 0; count of bases not matched to a gene: 12. The CDR3 nucleotides read TGTGCCTTTCCGCCGGGGGGGATTCCGCACACCGATAAACTCATCTTT. It is translated as CAFPPGGIPHTDKLIF.

A remark on this clone: An end of the junction does not agree with germline; a read error may underlie this. The chain couples TRDV2 to TRDJ1; possibly TRDD2 or TRDD3 for D (6 bases each). Germline lookup yields CDR1 GEAIGNYY and CDR2 EKD. The CDR3 length is 19 residues. CDR3 nucleotides: TGTGCCTGTGATCTATTCTTCCTTACACGGGATAAGTACACCGATAACCTCATCTTT. This codes for CACDLFFLTRDKYTDNLIF.

V is TRDV1 and J is TRDJ1, with a tentative D call TRDD2 (6 bases). CDR3 size: 19 residues. Trimming shortened V by 0 bases and J by 2 bases, and 22 bases separated the two germline ends. The germline gives CDR1 TSWWSYY, CDR2 QGS. Here the CDR3 reads CALGELLFGLPIKTDKLIF. The CDR3 DNA follows: TGTGCTCTTGGGGAACTCTTATTCGGCCTTCCGATAAAAACCGATAAACTCATCTTT.

Regarding this clone: A read error may produce the germline difference seen at one junction end. The chain is built from TRDV1 and TRDJ1; the match to TRDD3 covers 9 bases. The CDR3 has 18 amino acids. Germline CDR1 is TSWWSYY and CDR2 is QGS. CDR3 sequence: CARGYTGYWGRQTDKLIF. The CDR3 DNA reads TGTGCTCGTGGGTACACGGGGTACTGGGGGAGACAGACCGATAAACTCATCTTT.

The chain uses TRDV3 and TRDJ1, with D tentatively TRDD3 (6 bases). The germline CDR1 and CDR2 sequences are TVYSNPD and GDNSRS (reference sequence). V lost 2 bases and J lost 3, with 28 bases in between. This CDR3 is built from 18 residues. CDR3 sequence: CAFATTGDSTFYADKLIF. The CDR3 DNA reads as TGTGCCTTTGCTACTACGGGGGACTCTACTTTCTACGCCGATAAACTCATCTTT.